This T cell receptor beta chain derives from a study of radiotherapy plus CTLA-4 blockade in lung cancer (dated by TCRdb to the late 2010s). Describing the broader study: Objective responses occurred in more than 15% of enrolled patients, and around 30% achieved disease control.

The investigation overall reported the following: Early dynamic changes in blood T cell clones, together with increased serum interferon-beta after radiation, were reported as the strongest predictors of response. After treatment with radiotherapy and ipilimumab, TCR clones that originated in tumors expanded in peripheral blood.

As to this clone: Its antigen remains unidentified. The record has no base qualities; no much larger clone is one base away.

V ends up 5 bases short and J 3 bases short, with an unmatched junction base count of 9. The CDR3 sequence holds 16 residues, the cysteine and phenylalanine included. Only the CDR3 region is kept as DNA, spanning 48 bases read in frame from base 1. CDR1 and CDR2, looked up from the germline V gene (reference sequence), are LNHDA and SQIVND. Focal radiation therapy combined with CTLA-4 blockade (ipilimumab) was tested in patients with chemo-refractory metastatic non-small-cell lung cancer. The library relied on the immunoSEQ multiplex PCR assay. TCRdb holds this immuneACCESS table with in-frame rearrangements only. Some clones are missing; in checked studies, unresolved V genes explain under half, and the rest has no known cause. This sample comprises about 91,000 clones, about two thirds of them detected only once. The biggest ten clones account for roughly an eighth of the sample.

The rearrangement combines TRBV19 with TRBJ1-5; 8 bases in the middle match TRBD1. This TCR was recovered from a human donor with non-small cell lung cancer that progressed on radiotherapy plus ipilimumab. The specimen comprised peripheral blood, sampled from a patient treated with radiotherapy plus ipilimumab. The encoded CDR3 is CASSFGRDRNNQPQHF. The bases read TGTGCCAGTAGTTTTGGAAGGGACAGGAACAATCAGCCCCAGCATTTT.